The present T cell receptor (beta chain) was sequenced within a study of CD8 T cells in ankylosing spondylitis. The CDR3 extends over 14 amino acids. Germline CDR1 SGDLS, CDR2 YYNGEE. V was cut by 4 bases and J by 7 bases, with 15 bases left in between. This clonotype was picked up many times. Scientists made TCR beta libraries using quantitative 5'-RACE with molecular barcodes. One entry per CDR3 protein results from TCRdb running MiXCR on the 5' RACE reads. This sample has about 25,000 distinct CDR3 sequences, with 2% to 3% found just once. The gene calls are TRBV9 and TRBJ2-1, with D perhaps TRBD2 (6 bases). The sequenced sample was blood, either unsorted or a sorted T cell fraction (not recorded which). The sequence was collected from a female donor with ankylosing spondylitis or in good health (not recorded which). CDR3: CASSSGTSGNEQFF. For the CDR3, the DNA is TGTGCCAGCAGCTCAGGGACTTCTGGGAATGAGCAGTTCTTC.